What follows are 31 T cell receptor beta chains derived from one specimen sequenced in a study of blood T cells in healthy people across ages (dated by TCRdb to the mid-2010s). The protocol used for the library was 5' RACE. The data were produced on an Illumina HiSeq 2500. The second PCR ran for about 6 to 12 cycles and used a J-beta primer mix along with a sample-barcoded 5' primer. TCRdb reprocessing: public reads trimmed at Q25 with fastp, clones called with MiXCR, in-frame beta chains kept. Each entry is one CDR3 protein sequence, shown with its most common DNA and genes. The sample contains about 640,000 distinct CDR3 sequences, about 54% of them found a single time. 30% to 40% of the sample is in the top ten clones. Sequenced sample: blood. These receptors all stem from a man between 60 and 70 years old in good health.

Only a few counts were recorded for this clonotype. The chain links TRBV7-9 to TRBJ1-2; D perhaps matches TRBD1 (5 bases). V shed 7 bases and J shed 1 base, with 10 bases lying between them. Germline V lookup: CDR1 SEHNR, CDR2 FQNEAQ (reference sequence). The CDR3 extends over 13 amino acids. This chain's CDR3 is CASTPGNNYGYTF. In DNA, the CDR3 is TGTGCCAGCACCCCAGGGAATAACTATGGCTACACCTTC.

The table lists this clonotype with many counts. J is TRBJ2-3 and V is TRBV10-3; D tentatively fits TRBD1 or TRBD2 (8 bases each). This CDR3 is 16 amino acids long. V dropped 6 bases and J dropped 1 base, with 17 bases sitting between them. CDR1 and CDR2 from the germline V gene are ENHRY and SYGVKD. The CDR3 loop is CAISAGRGQGTDTQYF. CDR3 nucleotide sequence: TGTGCCATCAGCGCCGGGAGGGGACAGGGCACAGATACGCAGTATTTT.

The chain has TRBV29-1 and TRBJ2-5; 8 nucleotides line up with TRBD1. The germline V gene has CDR1 SQVTM and CDR2 ANQGSEA. The CDR3 totals 11 residues. The V and J ends lost 6 bases and 11 bases, in that order; junction bases with no gene match: 8. The CDR3, as DNA: TGCAGCGTAGGCAGGGGGCAAGAGCAGTACTTC. Amino acid sequence: CSVGRGQEQYF.

This chain connects TRBV15 to TRBJ1-2; 8 nucleotides match TRBD1. The trim removed 2 bases at V and 4 bases at J, leaving 3 bases unmatched. The CDR3 runs to 14 residues. CDR1 and CDR2 (germline): LNHNV, YYDKDF (reference sequence). The CDR3 nucleotides read TGTGCCACCAGCAGACGGGACAGGATCTATGGCTACACCTTC. Translated, it gives CATSRRDRIYGYTF.

The chain employs TRBV6-6 and TRBJ2-1, with a possible D match to TRBD2 (6 bases). Trimming shortened V by 10 bases and J by 6 bases, and 13 bases separated the two germline ends. Germline V gene data show CDR1 as MNHNY and CDR2 as SVGAGI (reference sequence). This CDR3 is 12 amino acids long. The CDR3 DNA sequence: TGTGCCACAAAACGGGGGACCAATGAGCAGTTCTTC. Translating gives CATKRGTNEQFF.

This clonotype showed up just a few times. The rearrangement joins TRBV2 to TRBJ1-2; D might be TRBD1 (5 bases). The CDR3 runs 15 residues. Trimming shortened V by 6 bases and J by 2 bases, and 16 bases separated the two germline ends. The germline CDR1 and CDR2 sequences are SNHLY and FYNNEI. The CDR3 protein is CASSGTHSWNYGYTF. In DNA form, the CDR3 reads TGTGCCAGCAGCGGGACCCACTCCTGGAACTATGGCTACACCTTC.

The chain is built from TRBV4-1 and TRBJ2-2; D might be TRBD1 (6 bases). Germline CDR1 and CDR2: MGHRA and YSYEKL. The V gene lost 1 base and the J gene lost 7 bases, with 13 bases spanning the gap. The CDR3 totals 15 residues. CDR3 protein: CASSQVHRVDGELFF. The CDR3 DNA sequence: TGCGCCAGCAGCCAAGTCCACAGGGTTGACGGGGAGCTGTTTTTT.

This chain connects TRBV9 to TRBJ2-5, with TRBD2 matching over 9 bases. V lost 3 bases, J lost 1 base, and 10 bases stayed unmatched. The CDR3 has 17 amino acids. Germline CDR1 SGDLS, CDR2 YYNGEE. In DNA, the CDR3 is TGTGCCAGCAGCGCCGGGGTAGCGGGGGACATCCAAGAGACCCAGTACTTC. This translates into CASSAGVAGDIQETQYF.

The chain employs TRBV3-1 and TRBJ1-4; D perhaps matches TRBD1 (6 bases). CDR3 length: 12 amino acids. Germline V gene data show CDR1 as LGHDT and CDR2 as YNNKEL (reference sequence). V was trimmed by 3 bases and J by 7 bases, leaving 6 bases between them. Written as DNA, the CDR3 is TGTGCCAGCAGCCAGACAGGTGAAAAACTGTTTTTT. Amino acids: CASSQTGEKLFF.

The V and J genes are TRBV20-1 and TRBJ2-1; 8 bases align to TRBD1. In germline, CDR1 is DFQATT, CDR2 SNEGSKA (reference sequence). J lost 6 bases, V lost 0 bases, and 7 bases had no gene match. The CDR3 runs to 15 residues. CDR3 bases: TGCAGTGCTAGAGATCGTCAGGGGGCTGGCAATGAGCAGTTCTTC. Translated, it gives CSARDRQGAGNEQFF.

V is TRBV20-1 and J is TRBJ1-1, with D perhaps TRBD1 (5 bases). The ends were cut back, 7 bases at V and 5 bases at J, with 20 bases in the middle. This CDR3 has 14 residues. The V gene's germline CDR1 is DFQATT and CDR2 SNEGSKA (reference sequence). The CDR3 DNA sequence: TGCAGTGGAGGCCCCCCGACAGCTCCAACTGAAGCTTTCTTT. Amino acids: CSGGPPTAPTEAFF.

V usage is TRBV29-1 and J usage is TRBJ2-7; either TRBD1 or TRBD2 may fit D (5 bases each). The CDR3 spans 13 residues. Germline loops: CDR1 SQVTM, CDR2 ANQGSEA. The chain's CDR3 is CTPGRGATYEQYF. The CDR3 DNA reads as TGCACCCCCGGACGGGGCGCCACCTACGAGCAGTACTTC.

The chain couples TRBV12-3 or TRBV12-4 to TRBJ2-4; 7 nucleotides agree with TRBD1. With V trimmed by 6 bases and J by 13 bases, 6 bases remained unmatched. The length of the CDR3 is 11 residues. The CDR3 loop reads CASRLTGAQYF. CDR3 in DNA: TGTGCCAGCAGGCTCACAGGGGCCCAGTACTTC.

In its sample, this clonotype was seen a few times. The CDR3 loop reads CASSEFSGANVLTF. The CDR3 DNA is TGTGCCAGCAGTGAATTCTCTGGGGCCAACGTCCTGACTTTC. This chain links TRBV25-1 with TRBJ2-6; D is uncertain. This CDR3 is built from 14 residues. Germline V gene data show CDR1 as MGHDK and CDR2 as SYGVNS. V lost 1 base and J lost 0, with 1 base in between.

V and J are TRBV20-1 and TRBJ2-1; no reliable D call. Trimming took off 6 bases at V and 2 bases at J, with 8 bases between the two ends. The CDR3 contains 12 residues. The germline gives CDR1 DFQATT, CDR2 SNEGSKA (reference sequence). The CDR3 sequence: CSAHGPYNEQFF. CDR3 DNA: TGCAGTGCGCATGGACCCTACAATGAGCAGTTCTTC.

The chain has TRBV12-3 or TRBV12-4 and TRBJ2-3, with 8 bases fitting TRBD2. This CDR3 spans 16 amino acids. After removal of 6 bases from V and 4 bases from J, the junction contained 12 bases not matched to a gene. The CDR3 sequence is CASSPGTRGSADTQYF. The CDR3 DNA sequence: TGTGCCAGCAGCCCCGGGACTAGAGGGAGCGCAGATACGCAGTATTTT.

V is TRBV19 and J is TRBJ2-1; tentatively, D is TRBD2 (5 bases). The V and J ends lost 0 bases and 2 bases respectively, with 11 bases between them. This CDR3 contains 16 residues. Germline values: CDR1 LNHDA, CDR2 SQIVND (reference sequence). CDR3: CASSIDGSEPYNEQFF. The DNA for the CDR3 is TGTGCCAGTAGTATAGATGGTAGCGAGCCCTACAATGAGCAGTTCTTC.

This clonotype was seen more than once but under ten times. The rearrangement uses TRBV7-2 and TRBJ1-2, with D possibly matching TRBD1 (6 bases). V was shortened by 5 bases and J by 2 bases, with 18 bases between the two germline ends. Germline lookup yields CDR1 SGHTA and CDR2 FQGNSA. The CDR3 consists of 16 residues. This CDR3 reads CASSPGRGTPNYGYTF. The CDR3 bases are TGTGCCAGCAGCCCGGGGAGGGGGACACCGAACTATGGCTACACCTTC.

The chain uses TRBV5-1 and TRBJ2-1, with D maybe TRBD2 (5 bases). The CDR3 contains 16 residues. V was cut by 2 bases and J by 0 bases, with 12 bases left in between. CDR1 and CDR2 (germline): SGHRS, YFSETQ. CDR3 residues: CASSLTRRSSYNEQFF. Written as DNA, the CDR3 is TGCGCCAGCAGCTTAACGCGGAGGAGCTCCTACAATGAGCAGTTCTTC.

The rearrangement joins TRBV5-1 to TRBJ2-5; D possibly matches TRBD1 or TRBD2 (5 bases each). Looked up from germline, CDR1 is SGHRS and CDR2 is YFSETQ. Deletions cut 0 bases from V and 1 base from J, with 10 bases between. This CDR3 comprises 15 residues. In DNA, the CDR3 is TGCGCCAGCAGCTTGGGGCCCGGGGCCCAAGAGACCCAGTACTTC. Protein: CASSLGPGAQETQYF.

This clonotype appeared a few times. This sequence joins TRBV4-2 and TRBJ2-1; 7 positions agree with TRBD1. Germline trimming cut 0 bases from V and 9 bases from J; bases unmatched to any gene: 8. Per the germline V gene, CDR1 is LGHNA and CDR2 is YNFKEQ. There are 15 residues in the CDR3. CDR3 DNA: TGTGCCAGCAGCCAAGAAACAGGGGCGGTTGCTGAGCAGTTCTTC. Amino acid sequence: CASSQETGAVAEQFF.

J is TRBJ1-2 and V is TRBV9; 7 positions match TRBD1. CDR3 length equals 15 residues. With V trimmed by 5 bases and J by 8 bases, 15 bases remained unmatched. Germline assignment: CDR1 SGDLS and CDR2 YYNGEE. CDR3: CASRTPGTASGGYTF. The CDR3 nucleotides read TGTGCCAGCAGAACCCCCGGGACAGCCTCGGGGGGCTACACCTTC.

The J gene is TRBJ2-1, the V gene TRBV20-1; 9 bases match TRBD2. This CDR3 is built from 18 residues. Germline V gene sequence: CDR1 DFQATT, CDR2 SNEGSKA (reference sequence). The ends lost 1 base at V and 3 bases at J; junction bases unmatched: 13. The CDR3 DNA sequence: TGCAGTGCTAGAGTTGAAGCGGGGGGCCTTTCTAACTACAATGAGCAGTTCTTC. Residues: CSARVEAGGLSNYNEQFF.

This clonotype was detected only a few times. The CDR3 DNA reads TGTGCCAGCAGCCAAGAAGGCGGGTCCGGTAATGAAAAACTGTTTTTT. The encoded protein is CASSQEGGSGNEKLFF. The chain is built from TRBV4-2 and TRBJ1-4; no clear D. Trimming took 0 bases from V and 4 from J, leaving 12 bases between them. Germline V gives CDR1 LGHNA, CDR2 YNFKEQ. The CDR3 spans 16 residues.

This clonotype has only a few counts. The rearrangement uses TRBV18 and TRBJ2-7; D is perhaps TRBD2 (6 bases). Germline V gives CDR1 KGHSH, CDR2 LQKENI. The CDR3 runs to 12 residues. With 3 bases removed from V and 6 bases from J, the gap between germline ends came to 9 bases. The CDR3 loop reads CASSPRDSEQYF. CDR3 DNA: TGTGCCAGCTCACCGCGGGATAGCGAGCAGTACTTC.

There are a few counts of this clonotype. The rearrangement uses TRBV5-1 and TRBJ2-1; 15 bases align to TRBD2. V was pared by 4 bases and J by 5 bases, with 4 bases of the junction left unmatched. The CDR3 has 16 residues. Germline V gene sequence: CDR1 SGHRS, CDR2 YFSETQ. As DNA, the CDR3 is TGCGCCAGCAGCCCGGGACTAGCGGGGGGAAACAATGAGCAGTTCTTC. Translated: CASSPGLAGGNNEQFF.

This chain joins TRBV28 and TRBJ1-2; D is perhaps TRBD1 (6 bases). The CDR3 sequence is 13 residues long. Deletions cut 4 bases from V and 9 bases from J, with 15 bases between. Looked up from germline, CDR1 is MDHEN and CDR2 is SYDVKM. For the CDR3, the DNA is TGTGCCAGCAGTTCAGACCCGACAGGCCGCTACACCTTC. Amino acids: CASSSDPTGRYTF.

This clonotype was observed a handful of times. The genes are TRBV10-3 and TRBJ2-5, with 12 positions matching TRBD2. The trim removed 6 bases at V and 1 base at J, leaving 3 bases unmatched. The CDR3 has 15 residues. Per the germline V gene, CDR1 is ENHRY and CDR2 is SYGVKD. The DNA of the CDR3 is TGTGCCATCAGCTTGACTAGCGGGGGCCAAGAGACCCAGTACTTC. Its protein product is CAISLTSGGQETQYF.

CDR3 protein: CSARLEGGTNYGYTF. CDR3 coding DNA: TGCAGTGCTAGGCTCGAAGGGGGCACGAACTATGGCTACACCTTC. The chain combines TRBV20-1 with TRBJ1-2; 7 nucleotides line up with TRBD1. This CDR3 region has 15 residues. CDR1 is DFQATT and CDR2 is SNEGSKA in the germline V gene (reference sequence). V shed 3 bases and J 2 bases; nucleotides not matched to a gene: 9.

V gene TRBV28 combines with J gene TRBJ1-5, with a possible D match to TRBD1 (5 bases). The CDR3 is made up of 12 amino acids. Germline-derived CDR1 and CDR2 are MDHEN and SYDVKM. V lost 0 bases and J 11 bases, leaving 8 bases between the germline ends. The CDR3 region is CASSLWGPAQHF. In DNA, the CDR3 is TGTGCCAGCAGTTTATGGGGACCGGCCCAGCATTTT.

In this sample, this clonotype turned up a few times. A much larger clone is a single base away; this may be a read error. In DNA, the CDR3 is TGTGCCTGCAGCCCGGGACTAGCAGCAGATACGCAGTATTTT. Its translation is CACSPGLAADTQYF. The chain combines TRBV3-1 with TRBJ2-3; 9 bases agree with TRBD2. CDR3 size: 14 residues. Germline-derived CDR1 and CDR2 are LGHDT and YNNKEL (reference sequence).